Listed below are T cell receptor beta chains from one sample, sequenced in a study of cytomegalovirus exposure and HLA in healthy donors. Using immunoSEQ multiplex PCR, the repertoire was profiled, and TCRdb retains in-frame clones only, with some absent. The sample consists of 18,000 or so clones, 75% of them appearing once. The sample comprised PBMCs. The receptors originated from a young man in good health and CMV-seronegative. CDR3s leave out the opening cysteine and the closing phenylalanine or tryptophan.

j_call | v_call | cdr3_aa
TRBJ1-5 | TRBV7-2 | ASSLGQGNNQPQH
TRBJ1-5 | TRBV2 | ASSEGQNSNQPQH
. | TRBV5-4 | ASYPPGTSGRYEQY
TRBJ2-1 | TRBV4-1 | ASSQVDILSYNEQF
TRBJ2-7 | TRBV7-2 | ASSLLGRGSYEQY
TRBJ1-2 | TRBV15 | ATSTGDSFFYGYT
TRBJ1-1 | TRBV5-6 | ASSRPTDSQTEAF
TRBJ2-5 | TRBV4-1 | ASSQALGGETQY
TRBJ1-1 | TRBV25-1 | ASERQGGAF
TRBJ2-5 | TRBV5-1 | ASGLAGKETQY
TRBJ2-7 | TRBV2 | ASSGQGGLEQY
TRBJ2-7 | TRBV29-1 | SVGQGAYEQY
TRBJ1-2 | TRBV5-6 | ASSSLYGEQGNYGYT
TRBJ2-5 | TRBV4-3 | ASSPMTGQETQY
TRBJ1-1 | TRBV25-1 | ASSAGSWTEAF
TRBJ1-4 | TRBV9 | ASSETGRREKLF
TRBJ2-5 | TRBV30 | AWSEALETQY
TRBJ1-1 | TRBV6-6 | ASRLGQHNTEAF
TRBJ2-1 | TRBV20-1 | SASEENEQF
TRBJ1-1 | TRBV30 | AWNRVNTEAF
TRBJ2-1 | TRBV30 | AWATGGVREQF
TRBJ2-5 | TRBV2 | ASRRGLDPETQY
TRBJ1-1 | TRBV25-1 | ASRGQGTEAF
TRBJ1-5 | TRBV6-5 | ASSYSQGAGQPQH
TRBJ2-6 | TRBV30 | AWSFGQGVTGANVLT
TRBJ2-7 | TRBV30 | AWSESGPREQY
TRBJ2-6 | TRBV5-1 | ASSSSSGANVLT
TRBJ2-7 | TRBV29-1 | SVKGQRYEQY
TRBJ1-2 | TRBV29-1 | SVEAIGQLGYT
TRBJ1-5 | TRBV4-1 | ASSQLQGRNQPQH
TRBJ1-3 | TRBV5-7 | ASSRDRTPSGNTIY
TRBJ1-6 | TRBV18 | ASSPSTGYNSPLH
TRBJ1-5 | TRBV30 | AWSLRRGFDQPQH
TRBJ2-3 | TRBV30 | AWSITGTDTQY
TRBJ2-1 | TRBV6-1 | ASRQGFEQF
TRBJ2-1 | TRBV7-2 | ASRPSGRSSYNEQF
TRBJ1-4 | TRBV9 | ASSYRSNEKLF